The 30 T cell receptor beta chains given below trace back to one sample, sequenced in a study of molecular identifiers for immune sequencing clone quantification (dated by TCRdb to 2016 to 2019). The library was obtained by PCR. Sequencing was performed on an Illumina HiSeq 4000. TCRdb took the public reads, trimmed them with fastp at Q25, ran MiXCR for clone calling and kept in-frame beta chains. For every CDR3 protein sequence, its rows merge into one entry that carries the most common genes and DNA. This sample holds roughly 65,000 distinct CDR3 sequences; 15% to 20% were observed only once. Approximately 1.4% of the sample is in the top ten clones. The sample taken for sequencing was naive CD8+ T cells from blood, with Jurkat cell RNA spiked in. The cell subset or site tag for this specimen amounts to: FACS-sorted CD8+CD4-CCR7+CD45RA+ naive T cells. The receptor set was obtained from a human donor in good health. Some libraries in this study had Jurkat cell RNA spiked in.

In this sample, this clonotype turned up a few times. The chain recombines TRBV5-1 with TRBJ2-3; 9 nucleotides match TRBD2. The ends lost 0 bases at V and 0 bases at J; junction bases unmatched: 8. Germline V gene sequence: CDR1 SGHRS, CDR2 YFSETQ. This CDR3 comprises 18 residues. This CDR3 is CASSLAELAGSSTDTQYF. In nucleotides, the CDR3 is TGCGCCAGCAGCTTGGCTGAACTAGCGGGTTCTAGCACAGATACGCAGTATTTT.

On this clonotype: A clone one base away is much larger, so this may be a read error. The CDR3 region is CSVEGGTIYGQYF. In nucleotides, the CDR3 is TGCAGCGTTGAAGGAGGGACAATCTACGGGCAGTACTTC. V is TRBV29-1 and J is TRBJ2-7; possible D gene TRBD1, 6 bases. Germline V gene data show CDR1 as SQVTM and CDR2 as ANQGSEA. CDR3 length: 13 amino acids.

The genes are TRBV18 and TRBJ2-7, with 8 bases identical to TRBD1. The V gene's germline CDR1 is KGHSH and CDR2 LQKENI. The ends lost 3 bases at V and 1 base at J; junction bases unmatched: 5. This CDR3 contains 15 residues. The CDR3, as DNA: TGTGCCAGCTCACCGGACAGGGCGGTTTCCTACGAGCAGTACTTC. This translates into CASSPDRAVSYEQYF.

This clonotype was observed a handful of times. V is TRBV7-9 and J is TRBJ2-4, with D maybe TRBD2 (5 bases). The CDR3 length is 12 residues. Trimming left V 8 bases short and J 7 bases short, with 12 bases between. CDR1 and CDR2 from the germline V gene are SEHNR and FQNEAQ (reference sequence). The CDR3 sequence: CASEGAENIQYF. DNA of the CDR3: TGTGCCAGCGAGGGAGCTGAGAACATTCAGTACTTC.

This clonotype occurred many times. The genes are TRBV28 and TRBJ2-3; possible D gene TRBD1, 5 bases. Germline V gene data show CDR1 as MDHEN and CDR2 as SYDVKM. CDR3 length: 15 residues. Trimming pared 3 bases from V and 0 bases from J, leaving 10 bases between. DNA of the CDR3: TGTGCCAGCAGTTTTGGAGACAGTAGCACAGATACGCAGTATTTT. Translating gives CASSFGDSSTDTQYF.

This clonotype has a count of ten or more. The chain couples TRBV7-2 to TRBJ2-2; TRBD2 agrees at 8 bases. Germline V gives CDR1 SGHTA, CDR2 FQGNSA. The length of the CDR3 is 17 residues. J lost 3 bases, V lost 4 bases, and 10 bases had no gene match. The CDR3 here is CASSSKGWTSYTGELFF. The CDR3 DNA follows: TGTGCCAGCAGCTCCAAGGGCTGGACTAGCTACACCGGGGAGCTGTTTTTT.

This clonotype was detected ten times or more. The genes are TRBV7-9 and TRBJ2-2; 8 bases line up with TRBD1. V shed 7 bases, J shed 4 bases, and the junction held 8 bases outside the gene matches. CDR1 is SEHNR and CDR2 is FQNEAQ in the germline V gene (reference sequence). CDR3 length: 15 residues. The CDR3 nucleotides are TGTGCCAGCATCCCTCGGACAGGGCCCACCGGGGAGCTGTTTTTT. This codes for CASIPRTGPTGELFF.

As concerns this clonotype: A much larger clone lies one base from this, so it may be a read error. J is TRBJ2-2 and V is TRBV4-2; D may be TRBD2 (6 bases). This CDR3 comprises 17 residues. Germline loops: CDR1 LGHNA, CDR2 YNFKEQ. The CDR3 bases are TGTGCCAGCAGCCTAAGATCCGGGACTCCGAACACCGGGGGGCTGTTTTTT. This encodes CASSLRSGTPNTGGLFF.

As regards this clonotype: Since the CDR3 does not end with the conserved phenylalanine or tryptophan, this likely comes from a read error. V is TRBV2 and J is TRBJ2-5; TRBD2 is a possible D gene (5 bases). The CDR3 is 12 residues long. The V and J ends lost 7 bases and 4 bases respectively, with 10 bases between them. Germline CDR1 reads SNHLY; CDR2 reads FYNNEI. The CDR3 reads CASTWRVETQYL. The CDR3 nucleotides are TGTGCCAGCACATGGCGGGTAGAGACCCAGTACCTC.

This clonotype was seen repeatedly, ten times or more. The chain combines TRBV6-5 with TRBJ2-2; D might be TRBD2 (5 bases). The CDR3 consists of 17 residues. V was trimmed by 6 bases and J by 2 bases, leaving 19 bases between them. Germline CDR1 MNHEY, CDR2 SVGAGI. The CDR3 DNA is TGTGCCAGCAGCTCAAGCATACCGGGATCTAACACCGGGGAGCTGTTTTTT. Encoded protein: CASSSSIPGSNTGELFF.

The rearrangement links TRBV27 to TRBJ2-3; 9 bases are shared with TRBD1. V lost 7 bases and J lost 2; bases outside the gene matches: 7. Germline V gene sequence: CDR1 MNHEY, CDR2 SMNVEV (reference sequence). The CDR3 extends over 15 amino acids. The chain's CDR3 is CASNTGTGYTDTQYF. DNA of the CDR3: TGTGCCAGCAACACAGGGACAGGGTACACAGATACGCAGTATTTT.

Note on this clonotype: This may be a read error: a much more frequent sequence differs by one nucleotide. V gene TRBV5-6 combines with J gene TRBJ2-7; tentative D call: TRBD1 (6 bases). The V end was cut by 1 base, the J end by 5 bases, with 16 bases between. Germline loops: CDR1 SGHDT, CDR2 YYEEEE. This CDR3 is built from 15 residues. For the CDR3, the DNA is TGTGCCAGCAGCTTGTTTACGTCGGGGACACACGAGCAGTACTTC. Its translation: CASSLFTSGTHEQYF.

This clonotype appeared a few times. The chain links TRBV7-9 to TRBJ2-7; 9 bases fit TRBD1. Per germline, CDR1 SEHNR and CDR2 FQNEAQ (reference sequence). The CDR3 loop spans 15 amino acids. V lost 3 bases, J lost 3 bases, and 6 bases stayed unmatched. In nucleotides, the CDR3 is TGTGCCAGCAGCTTGGGACAGGGTCTCGTCTACGAGCAGTACTTC. It codes for CASSLGQGLVYEQYF.

Note on this clonotype: A much larger clonotype is one base distant, so this may be a read error. The CDR3 sequence: CASSEAGTEAFF. CDR3 in DNA: TGTGCCAGCAGTGAAGCCGGCACTGAAGCTTTCTTT. The genes are TRBV7-8 and TRBJ1-1; unclear D gene. This CDR3 spans 12 amino acids. CDR1 is SGHVS, CDR2 FQNEAQ, per germline. V lost 6 bases to trimming and J lost 4 bases, with 9 bases between them.

This clonotype showed up many times. This chain joins TRBV30 and TRBJ2-5; 12 bases map to TRBD2. This CDR3 has 15 amino acids. The junction had 7 bases not matched to a gene; V was cut back by 4 bases and J by 4 bases. Germline V gene data show CDR1 as GTSNPN and CDR2 as SVGIG (reference sequence). In nucleotides, the CDR3 is TGTGCCTGGAATCGTGCGGGACTAGCGGGAGAGACCCAGTACTTC. This codes for CAWNRAGLAGETQYF. Full variable domain (remainder filled in from reference TRBV30 and TRBJ2-5): SQTIHQWPATLVQPVGSPLSLECTVEGTSNPNLYWYRQAAGRGLQLLFYSVGIGQISSEVPQNLSASRPQDRQFILSSKKLLLSDSGFYLCAWNRAGLAGETQYFGPGTRLLVL.

This clonotype was counted many times. This rearrangement joins TRBV7-9 to TRBJ2-2; D unclear. The germline V and J ends were trimmed by 5 bases and 0 bases, with 19 bases remaining between them. CDR1 and CDR2 from the germline V gene are SEHNR and FQNEAQ (reference sequence). The CDR3 sequence is 18 residues long. This chain's CDR3 is CASSPWAAIRSNTGELFF. In DNA form, the CDR3 reads TGTGCCAGCAGCCCCTGGGCGGCCATCCGGTCGAACACCGGGGAGCTGTTTTTT.

This clonotype was counted ten times or more. This rearrangement joins TRBV27 to TRBJ2-3, with D perhaps matching TRBD2 (7 bases). CDR1 and CDR2 (germline): MNHEY, SMNVEV (reference sequence). CDR3 length: 13 residues. Deletions cut 8 bases from V and 6 bases from J, with 15 bases between. CDR3 region: CASAGGGADTQYF. CDR3 DNA sequence: TGTGCCAGCGCTGGGGGGGGGGCGGATACGCAGTATTTT.

This clonotype has at least ten counts. V usage is TRBV7-2 and J usage is TRBJ2-1, with D uncertain. The CDR3 length is 13 residues. In germline, CDR1 is SGHTA, CDR2 FQGNSA. Trimming removed 3 bases from V and 6 bases from J, with 9 bases in between. DNA for the CDR3: TGTGCCAGCAGCTTTTTCAGGATCAATGAGCAGTTCTTC. Translation: CASSFFRINEQFF.

The gene calls are TRBV12-3 or TRBV12-4 and TRBJ2-7; the D is unclear. V lost 0 bases and J 7 bases, leaving 10 bases between the germline ends. The CDR3 spans 13 residues. As DNA, the CDR3 is TGTGCCAGCAGTTTAGCGGGTGGAGAAGAGCAGTACTTC. The encoded protein is CASSLAGGEEQYF.

As for this clonotype: It may be a read error: a sequence one base away is much more abundant. This chain uses TRBV28 with TRBJ2-1, with no clear D. The CDR3 runs 15 residues. Germline CDR1 and CDR2: MDHEN and SYDVKM. The CDR3 loop reads CTSSLRHLPYNEQFF. Written as DNA, the CDR3 is TGTACCAGCAGCCTCAGACACCTTCCGTACAATGAGCAGTTCTTC.

This clonotype was found many times. This chain uses TRBV5-6 with TRBJ2-7; TRBD1 might be the D (6 bases). V was shortened by 1 base and J by 4 bases, with 15 bases between the two germline ends. The CDR3 is made up of 15 amino acids. Germline loops: CDR1 SGHDT, CDR2 YYEEEE. CDR3 region: CASSLFTSGTYEQYF. The CDR3, as DNA: TGTGCCAGCAGCTTGTTTACGTCGGGGACATACGAGCAGTACTTC.

This clonotype was seen repeatedly, ten times or more. CDR3 sequence: CASSPSRGEYNSPLHF. CDR3 bases: TGTGCCAGCAGTCCATCTCGCGGGGAATATAATTCACCCCTCCACTTT. The chain has TRBV27 and TRBJ1-6; no clear D gene. The CDR3 loop spans 16 amino acids. CDR1 MNHEY and CDR2 SMNVEV come from the germline V gene (reference sequence). V lost 5 bases, J lost 4 bases, and 15 bases lay in between.

This clonotype came up many times. The chain is built from TRBV27 and TRBJ1-2, with TRBD1 matching 10 bases. The ends lost 2 bases at V and 4 bases at J; junction bases unmatched: 1. From germline, CDR1 is MNHEY and CDR2 SMNVEV (reference sequence). The CDR3 has 14 amino acids. The CDR3 loop is CASSLGTGAYGYTF. Written as DNA, the CDR3 is TGTGCCAGCAGTTTAGGGACAGGGGCCTATGGCTACACCTTC.

To note about this clonotype: A much larger clone differs by one base, so this may be a read error. This likely comes from a read error, as the CDR3 has no conserved phenylalanine or tryptophan at its end. The V call is TRBV14, the J call TRBJ2-7; D is uncertain. The CDR3 has 13 residues. Per the germline V gene, CDR1 is SGHDN and CDR2 is FVKESK. V lost 6 bases and J 4 bases, leaving 13 bases between the germline ends. CDR3 in DNA: TGTGCCAGCAGTCCTAATGACCTATACGAGCAGTACTTA. Its protein is CASSPNDLYEQYL.

At least ten counts were recorded for this clonotype. The V call is TRBV7-9, the J call TRBJ2-5; D remains unclear. The CDR3 is 15 amino acids. CDR1 and CDR2 from the germline V gene are SEHNR and FQNEAQ (reference sequence). With 4 bases removed from V and 3 bases from J, the gap between germline ends came to 15 bases. Written as DNA, the CDR3 is TGTGCCAGCAGCTCCCCCTATTCGGATGAAGAGACCCAGTACTTC. This gives the protein CASSSPYSDEETQYF.

This clonotype was seen ten or more times. The chain carries TRBV19 and TRBJ1-2; D call uncertain. Germline values: CDR1 LNHDA, CDR2 SQIVND (reference sequence). The length of the CDR3 is 17 residues. Deletions cut 7 bases from V and 0 bases from J, with 21 bases between. The CDR3 spells CASTPFGNQLTNYGYTF. CDR3 nucleotides: TGTGCCAGTACTCCCTTTGGGAATCAACTAACTAACTATGGCTACACCTTC.

This clonotype appeared many times. J is TRBJ2-7 and V is TRBV4-3, with a tentative D call TRBD1 (6 bases). The CDR3 extends over 15 amino acids. CDR1 is LGHNA and CDR2 is YSLEER in the germline V gene. The germline V and J ends were trimmed by 0 bases and 1 base, with 10 bases remaining between them. The CDR3 sequence is CASSQDTGPSYEQYF. The CDR3 nucleotides read TGCGCCAGCAGCCAAGACACAGGGCCTTCCTACGAGCAGTACTTC.

This clonotype occurred many times. This chain links TRBV29-1 with TRBJ2-2; 8 bases are shared with TRBD2. The CDR3 extends over 12 amino acids. The junction had 1 base not matched to a gene; V was cut back by 4 bases and J by 6 bases. Germline assignment: CDR1 SQVTM and CDR2 ANQGSEA. The CDR3 spells CSVAGGSGELFF. CDR3 coding DNA: TGCAGCGTTGCGGGAGGGTCCGGGGAGCTGTTTTTT.

This clonotype appeared many times. V is TRBV19 and J is TRBJ2-1, with D possibly TRBD2 on 6 matching bases. Trimming removed 2 bases from V and 7 bases from J, with 12 bases in between. Looked up from germline, CDR1 is LNHDA and CDR2 is SQIVND (reference sequence). This CDR3 contains 14 residues. As DNA, the CDR3 is TGTGCCAGTAGTATATGGGCTAGCGCGAATGAGCAGTTCTTC. Its protein product is CASSIWASANEQFF.

J is TRBJ2-3 and V is TRBV4-1, with 10 bases that match TRBD2. Trimming took 5 bases from V and 7 from J; bases not matched to a gene: 9. The CDR3 runs to 15 residues. Germline V gives CDR1 MGHRA, CDR2 YSYEKL. The CDR3 is CASSGLAGVGNTQYF. The CDR3 DNA reads TGCGCCAGCAGCGGTCTAGCGGGAGTGGGGAATACGCAGTATTTT.